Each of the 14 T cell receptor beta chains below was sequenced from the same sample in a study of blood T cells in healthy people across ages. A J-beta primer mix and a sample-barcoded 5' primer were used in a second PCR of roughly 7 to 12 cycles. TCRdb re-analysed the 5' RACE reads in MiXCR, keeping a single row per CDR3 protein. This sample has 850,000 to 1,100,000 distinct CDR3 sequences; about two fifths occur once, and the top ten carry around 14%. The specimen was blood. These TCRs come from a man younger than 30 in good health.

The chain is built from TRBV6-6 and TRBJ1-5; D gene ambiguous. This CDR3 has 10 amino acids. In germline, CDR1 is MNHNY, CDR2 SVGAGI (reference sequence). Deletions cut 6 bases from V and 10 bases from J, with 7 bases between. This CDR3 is CASSIGPQHF. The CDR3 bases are TGTGCCAGCAGCATAGGACCCCAGCATTTT.

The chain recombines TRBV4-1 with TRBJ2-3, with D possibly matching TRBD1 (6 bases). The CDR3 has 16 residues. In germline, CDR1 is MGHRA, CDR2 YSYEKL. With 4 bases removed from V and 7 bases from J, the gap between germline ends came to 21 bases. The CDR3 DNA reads TGCGCCAGCAGCCCCTCAACGGACCAGGGGATGCATACGCAGTATTTT. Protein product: CASSPSTDQGMHTQYF.

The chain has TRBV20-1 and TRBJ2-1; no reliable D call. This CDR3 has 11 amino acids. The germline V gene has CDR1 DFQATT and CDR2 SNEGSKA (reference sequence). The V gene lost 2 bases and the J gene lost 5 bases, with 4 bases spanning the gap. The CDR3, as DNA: TGCAGTGCTAGACACAACAATGAGCAGTTCTTC. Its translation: CSARHNNEQFF.

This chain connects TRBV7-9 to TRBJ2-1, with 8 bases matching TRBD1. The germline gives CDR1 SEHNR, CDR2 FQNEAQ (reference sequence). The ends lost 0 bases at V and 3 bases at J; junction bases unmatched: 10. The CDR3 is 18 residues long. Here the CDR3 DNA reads TGTGCCAGCAGCTTAGCCAAGGGAACAGGGGGTTTCTACAATGAGCAGTTCTTC. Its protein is CASSLAKGTGGFYNEQFF.

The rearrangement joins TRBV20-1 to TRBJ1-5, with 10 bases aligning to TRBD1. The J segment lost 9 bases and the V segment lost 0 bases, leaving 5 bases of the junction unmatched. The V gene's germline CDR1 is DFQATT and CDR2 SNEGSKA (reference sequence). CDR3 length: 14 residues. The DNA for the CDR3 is TGCAGTGCTAGAGAGGACAGGGGGTTTACGCCCCAGCATTTT. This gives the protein CSAREDRGFTPQHF.

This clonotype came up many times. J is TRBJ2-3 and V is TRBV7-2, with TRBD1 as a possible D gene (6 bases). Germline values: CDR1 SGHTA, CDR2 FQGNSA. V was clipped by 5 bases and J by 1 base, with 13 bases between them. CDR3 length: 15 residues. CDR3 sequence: CASSPQGFGTDTQYF. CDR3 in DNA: TGTGCCAGCAGCCCACAGGGCTTTGGCACAGATACGCAGTATTTT.

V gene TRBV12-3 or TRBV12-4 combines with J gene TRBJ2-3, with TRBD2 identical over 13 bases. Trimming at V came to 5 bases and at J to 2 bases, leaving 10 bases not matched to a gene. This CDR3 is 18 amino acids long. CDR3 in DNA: TGTGCCAGCAGTCGGTGGACTAGCGGGGGAACAGTCACAGATACGCAGTATTTT. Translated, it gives CASSRWTSGGTVTDTQYF.

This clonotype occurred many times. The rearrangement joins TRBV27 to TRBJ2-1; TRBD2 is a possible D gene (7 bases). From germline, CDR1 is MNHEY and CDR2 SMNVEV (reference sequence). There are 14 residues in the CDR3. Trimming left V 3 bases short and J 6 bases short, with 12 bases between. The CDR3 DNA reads TGTGCCAGCAGTTTCGGGGGGCCGTTCAATGAGCAGTTCTTC. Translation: CASSFGGPFNEQFF.

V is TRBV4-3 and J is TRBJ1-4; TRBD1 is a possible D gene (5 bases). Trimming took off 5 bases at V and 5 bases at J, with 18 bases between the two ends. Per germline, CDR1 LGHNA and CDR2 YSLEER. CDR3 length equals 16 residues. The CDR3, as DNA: TGCGCCAGCAGCTATCAAACCGGGACGGAAAATGAAAAACTGTTTTTT. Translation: CASSYQTGTENEKLFF.

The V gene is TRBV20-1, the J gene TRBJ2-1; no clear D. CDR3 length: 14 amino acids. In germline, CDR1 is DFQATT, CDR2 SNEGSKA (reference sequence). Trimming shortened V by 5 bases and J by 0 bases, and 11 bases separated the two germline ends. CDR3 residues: CSADDRSSYNEQFF. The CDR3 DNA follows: TGCAGTGCTGACGACCGAAGCTCCTACAATGAGCAGTTCTTC.

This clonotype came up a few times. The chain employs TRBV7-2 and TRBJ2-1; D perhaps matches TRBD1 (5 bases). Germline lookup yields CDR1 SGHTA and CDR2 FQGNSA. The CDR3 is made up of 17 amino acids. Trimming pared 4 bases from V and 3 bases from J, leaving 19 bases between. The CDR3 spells CASSSFVLREGYNEQFF. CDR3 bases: TGTGCCAGCAGCTCGTTTGTTCTCAGGGAAGGCTACAATGAGCAGTTCTTC. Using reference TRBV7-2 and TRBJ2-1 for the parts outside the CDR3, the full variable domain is GAGVSQSPSNKVTEKGKDVELRCDPISGHTALYWYRQSLGQGLEFLIYFQGNSAPDKSGLPSDRFSAERTGGSVSTLTIQRTQQEDSAVYLCASSSFVLREGYNEQFFGPGTRLTVL.

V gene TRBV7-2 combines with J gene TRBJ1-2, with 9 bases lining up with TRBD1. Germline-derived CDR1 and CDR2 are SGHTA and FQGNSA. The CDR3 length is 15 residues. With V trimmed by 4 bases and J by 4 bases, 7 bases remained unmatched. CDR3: CASSSSQGASYGYTF. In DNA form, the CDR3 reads TGTGCCAGCAGCTCCTCACAGGGGGCGAGCTATGGCTACACCTTC.

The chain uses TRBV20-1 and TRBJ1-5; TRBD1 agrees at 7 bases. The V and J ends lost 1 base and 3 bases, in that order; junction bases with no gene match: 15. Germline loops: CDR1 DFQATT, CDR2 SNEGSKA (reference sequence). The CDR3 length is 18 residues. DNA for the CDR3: TGCAGTGCTAGAGGCGGATCGGACAGGAGAAAATTCAATCAGCCCCAGCATTTT. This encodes CSARGGSDRRKFNQPQHF.

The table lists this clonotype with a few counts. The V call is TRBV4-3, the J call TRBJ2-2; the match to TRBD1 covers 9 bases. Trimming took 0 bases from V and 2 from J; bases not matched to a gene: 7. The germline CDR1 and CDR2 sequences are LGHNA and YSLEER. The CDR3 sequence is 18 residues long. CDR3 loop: CASSQDPLTGGNTGELFF. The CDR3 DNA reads TGCGCCAGCAGCCAAGATCCCCTGACAGGGGGTAACACCGGGGAGCTGTTTTTT.